Following are 9 T cell receptor beta chains from one sample sequenced in a study of blood T cells in healthy people across ages. With a J-beta primer mix and a sample-barcoded 5' primer, a second PCR ran about 7 to 12 cycles. TCRdb analysed the 5' RACE reads with MiXCR anew, one entry per CDR3 protein. The table records approximately 690,000 distinct CDR3 sequences, less than 45% of them present only once. What was sequenced was blood. Receptors originate from a man aged 80 or over in good health.

The chain couples TRBV20-1 to TRBJ2-2, with 7 positions matching TRBD1. The CDR3 runs to 13 residues. CDR1 is DFQATT and CDR2 is SNEGSKA in the germline V gene (reference sequence). The V segment lost 5 bases and the J segment 7 bases; nucleotides outside the gene matches: 7. As DNA, the CDR3 is TGCAGTGCTCCCACTGACAGGGTCGGGGAGCTGTTTTTT. Its translation is CSAPTDRVGELFF.

The chain links TRBV29-1 to TRBJ1-2; D is undetermined. Deletions cut 5 bases from V and 4 bases from J, with 20 bases between. The CDR3 is made up of 15 amino acids. Germline V gene data show CDR1 as SQVTM and CDR2 as ANQGSEA. CDR3 protein: CSVQSLGMGTYGYTF. The CDR3 DNA sequence: TGCAGCGTTCAGTCTTTGGGGATGGGAACCTATGGCTACACCTTC.

CDR3 bases: TGTGCCAGCAGGCTGGAGGGGGCAAGGGGGACCCAGTACTTC. Translated: CASRLEGARGTQYF. This chain connects TRBV12-3 or TRBV12-4 to TRBJ2-7, with D perhaps TRBD1 (7 bases). The end of the DNA is better explained by TRBJ2-5, so the J call may be wrong. The CDR3 totals 14 residues.

The chain recombines TRBV20-1 with TRBJ2-5, with 8 bases that match TRBD2. Germline CDR1 is DFQATT and CDR2 is SNEGSKA (reference sequence). The ends lost 4 bases at V and 4 bases at J; junction bases unmatched: 11. This CDR3 contains 15 residues. The CDR3 sequence is CSATTRGLARETQYF. CDR3 DNA: TGCAGTGCTACGACCCGAGGACTAGCAAGAGAGACCCAGTACTTC.

The table lists this clonotype with many counts. The V and J genes are TRBV14 and TRBJ1-1, with TRBD1 as a possible D gene (5 bases). The CDR3 consists of 14 residues. Deletions cut 4 bases from V and 3 bases from J, with 12 bases between. Germline assignment: CDR1 SGHDN and CDR2 FVKESK. The CDR3: CASSLNLGDTEAFF. The CDR3 DNA reads TGTGCCAGCAGCCTAAATCTAGGGGACACTGAAGCTTTCTTT.

Comments on this clonotype: Just one base apart from a much larger clone, this may be a read error. V is TRBV4-3 and J is TRBJ1-2; the match to TRBD1 covers 7 bases. Germline CDR1 reads LGHNA; CDR2 reads YSLEER. Trimming at V came to 5 bases and at J to 5 bases, leaving 8 bases not matched to a gene. CDR3 length equals 14 residues. Here the CDR3 reads CASSAPGQRYGYTF. CDR3 DNA: TGCGCCAGCAGCGCACCGGGACAGAGGTATGGCTACACCTTC.

The genes are TRBV9 and TRBJ2-2; no definite D call. Per the germline V gene, CDR1 is SGDLS and CDR2 is YYNGEE. The CDR3 covers 12 residues. V was clipped by 4 bases and J by 6 bases, with 7 bases between them. CDR3 loop: CASSYQSGELFF. CDR3 nucleotides: TGTGCCAGCAGCTATCAGTCCGGGGAGCTGTTTTTT.

This clonotype occurred once. As DNA, the CDR3 is TGTGCCAGCGGCCCGGGGAGGGGAGAAGAGACCCAGTTCTTC. It codes for CASGPGRGEETQFF. The gene calls are TRBV12-3 or TRBV12-4 and TRBJ2-1, with 7 bases aligning to TRBD2. The trim removed 8 bases at V and 13 bases at J, leaving 17 bases unmatched. This CDR3 region has 14 residues.

This clonotype was recorded many times. This chain uses TRBV7-9 with TRBJ2-3, with 9 bases that match TRBD1. The germline CDR1 and CDR2 sequences are SEHNR and FQNEAQ (reference sequence). The CDR3 covers 17 residues. The J segment lost 4 bases and the V segment lost 3 bases, leaving 11 bases of the junction unmatched. CDR3 region: CASSFTGGAGFADTQYF. The CDR3 DNA follows: TGTGCCAGCAGCTTCACAGGGGGCGCAGGGTTCGCAGATACGCAGTATTTT.